This T cell receptor beta chain appears in the sequencing data of a study of identical twins. No donor was unhealthy or non-Caucasian. The CDR3 totals 17 residues. The germline V gene has CDR1 ENHRY and CDR2 SYGVKD. Template switching supplied a universal primer site; unique molecular identifiers were carried on the cDNA. TCRdb reprocessed the 5' RACE reads with MiXCR, giving one entry per CDR3 protein. The sample shows 1.5 million to 2 million distinct CDR3 sequences, about 32% of them seen only once. The study's findings and limits: Twins showed weaker excess sharing in their beta out-of-frame sequences.

Worth noting for this clonotype: The antigen is not known.

The sample consisted of cord blood. The chain couples TRBV10-3 to TRBJ2-1, with a tentative D call TRBD2 (6 bases). The assigned J gene may be wrong: the sequence end matches TRBJ2-7 better. The clonotype comes from a newborn girl in good health. The CDR3 sequence: CAISESSGSSSYNEQYF. The CDR3 nucleotides read TGTGCCATCAGTGAGTCGAGCGGGTCCAGCTCCTACAATGAGCAGTACTTC.